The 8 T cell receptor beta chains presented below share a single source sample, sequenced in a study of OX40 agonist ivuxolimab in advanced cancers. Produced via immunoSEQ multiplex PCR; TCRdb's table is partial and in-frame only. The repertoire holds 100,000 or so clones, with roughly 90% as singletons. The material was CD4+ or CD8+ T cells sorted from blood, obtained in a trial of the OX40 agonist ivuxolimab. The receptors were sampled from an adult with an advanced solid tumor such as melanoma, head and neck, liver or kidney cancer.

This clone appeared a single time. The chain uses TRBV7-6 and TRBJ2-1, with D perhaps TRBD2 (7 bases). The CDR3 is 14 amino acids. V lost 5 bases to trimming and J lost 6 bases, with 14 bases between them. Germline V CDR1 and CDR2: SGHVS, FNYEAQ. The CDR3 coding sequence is TGTGCCAGCAGCCCGCGGGGGCTCATCAATGAGCAGTTCTTC. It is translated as CASSPRGLINEQFF.

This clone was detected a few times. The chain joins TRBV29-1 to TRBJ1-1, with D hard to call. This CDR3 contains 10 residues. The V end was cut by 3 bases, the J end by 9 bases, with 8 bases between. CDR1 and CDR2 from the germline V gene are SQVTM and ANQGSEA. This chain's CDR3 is CSVDAGQAFF. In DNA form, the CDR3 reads TGCAGCGTTGACGCGGGCCAAGCTTTCTTT.

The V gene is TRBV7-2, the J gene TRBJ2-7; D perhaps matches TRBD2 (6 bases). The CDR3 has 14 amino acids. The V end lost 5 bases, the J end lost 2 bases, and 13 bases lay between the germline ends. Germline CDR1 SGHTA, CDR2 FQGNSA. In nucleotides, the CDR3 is TGTGCCAGCAGCACGCGGGACGGTCCCTACGAGCAGTACTTC. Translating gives CASSTRDGPYEQYF.

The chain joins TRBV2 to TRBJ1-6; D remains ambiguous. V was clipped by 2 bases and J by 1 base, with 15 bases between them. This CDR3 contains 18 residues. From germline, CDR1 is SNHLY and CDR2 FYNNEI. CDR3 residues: CASSEMDGEASYNSPLHF. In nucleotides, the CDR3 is TGTGCCAGCAGTGAAATGGACGGGGAAGCTTCCTATAATTCACCCCTCCACTTT.

The CDR3 sequence is CASSLGSGVTGELFF. The CDR3 DNA sequence: TGCGCCAGCAGCTTGGGGTCCGGGGTTACCGGGGAGCTGTTTTTT. The chain carries TRBV5-1 and TRBJ2-2, with TRBD2 as a possible D gene (5 bases). Germline V gene sequence: CDR1 SGHRS, CDR2 YFSETQ. The ends were cut back, 0 bases at V and 5 bases at J, with 11 bases in the middle. The CDR3 runs to 15 residues.

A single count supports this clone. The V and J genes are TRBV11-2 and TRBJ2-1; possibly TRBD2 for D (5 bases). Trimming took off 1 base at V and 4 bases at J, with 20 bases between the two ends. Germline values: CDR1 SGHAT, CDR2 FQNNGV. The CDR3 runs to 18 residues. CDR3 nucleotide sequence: TGTGCCAGCAGCTTAGTTGGGAGTCGGGTCAGAGATTACAATGAGCAGTTCTTC. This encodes CASSLVGSRVRDYNEQFF. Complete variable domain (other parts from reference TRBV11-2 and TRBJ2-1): EAGVAQSPRYKIIEKRQSVAFWCNPISGHATLYWYQQILGQGPKLLIQFQNNGVVDDSQLPKDRFSAERLKGVDSTLKIQPAKLEDSAVYLCASSLVGSRVRDYNEQFFGPGTRLTVL.

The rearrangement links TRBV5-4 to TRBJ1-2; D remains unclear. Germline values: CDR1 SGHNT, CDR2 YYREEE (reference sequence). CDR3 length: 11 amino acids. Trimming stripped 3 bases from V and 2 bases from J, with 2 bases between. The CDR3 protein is CASSSNYGYTF. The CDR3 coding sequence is TGTGCCAGCAGCTCCAACTATGGCTACACCTTC.

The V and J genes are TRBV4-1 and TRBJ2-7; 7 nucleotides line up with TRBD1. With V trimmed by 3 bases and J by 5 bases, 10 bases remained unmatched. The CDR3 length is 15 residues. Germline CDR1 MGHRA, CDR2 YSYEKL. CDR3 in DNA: TGCGCCAGCAGCCAGACTCCGACAGGGTACCACGAGCAGTACTTC. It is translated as CASSQTPTGYHEQYF.